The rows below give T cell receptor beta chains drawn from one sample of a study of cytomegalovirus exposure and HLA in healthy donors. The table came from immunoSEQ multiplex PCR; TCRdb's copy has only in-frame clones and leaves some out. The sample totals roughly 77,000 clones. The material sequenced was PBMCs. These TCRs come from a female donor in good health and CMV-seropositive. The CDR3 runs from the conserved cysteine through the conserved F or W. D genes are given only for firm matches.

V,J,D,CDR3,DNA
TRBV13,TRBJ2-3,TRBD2,CASSQKAGAGTDTQYF,TGTGCCAGCAGCCAAAAAGCGGGGGCGGGTACAGATACGCAGTATTTT
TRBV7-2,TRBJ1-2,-,CASSPRQAPLLYGYTF,TGTGCCAGCAGCCCCCGACAGGCCCCTCTGCTATATGGCTACACCTTC
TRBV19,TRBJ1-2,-,CASSIQGHYGYTF,TGTGCCAGTAGTATACAGGGCCACTATGGCTACACCTTC
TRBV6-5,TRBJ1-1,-,CASSYTLLRNTEAFF,TGTGCCAGCAGTTACACTCTACTAAGGAACACTGAAGCTTTCTTT
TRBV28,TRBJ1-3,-,CASTTGSNTIYF,TGTGCCAGCACAACAGGGTCAAACACCATATATTTT
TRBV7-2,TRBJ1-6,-,CASSPRTANSPLHF,TGTGCCAGCAGCCCCCGGACAGCTAATTCACCCCTCCACTTT
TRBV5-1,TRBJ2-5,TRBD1,CASSRDRGEETQYF,TGCGCCAGCAGCCGGGACAGGGGGGAGGAGACCCAGTACTTC
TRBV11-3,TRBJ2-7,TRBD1,CASSLGGTAYEQYF,TGTGCCAGCAGCTTAGGTGGGACAGCCTACGAGCAGTACTTC
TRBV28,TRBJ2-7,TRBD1,CASNPGQGHEQYF,TGTGCCAGCAACCCGGGACAGGGCCACGAGCAGTACTTC
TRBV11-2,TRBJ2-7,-,CASSLFPGDHEQYF,TGTGCCAGCAGCTTATTCCCAGGGGATCACGAGCAGTACTTC
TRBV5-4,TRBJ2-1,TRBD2,CASSFGTSGSDEQFF,TGTGCCAGCAGCTTTGGGACTAGCGGGAGTGATGAGCAGTTCTTC
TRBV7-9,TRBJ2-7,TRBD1,CASSLAGQTYEQYF,TGTGCCAGCAGCTTAGCGGGACAGACCTACGAGCAGTACTTC
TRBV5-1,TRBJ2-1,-,CASSLGQGPDNEQFF,TGCGCCAGCAGCTTGGGGCAGGGGCCAGACAATGAGCAGTTCTTC
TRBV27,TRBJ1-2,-,CASTRAGDIYGYTF,TGTGCCAGCACCCGGGCAGGGGATATTTATGGCTACACCTTC
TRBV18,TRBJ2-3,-,CASSPPGAGWNTQYF,TGTGCCAGCTCACCACCAGGGGCGGGGTGGAATACGCAGTATTTT
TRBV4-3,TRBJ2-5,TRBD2,CASSQERGGQETQYF,TGCGCCAGCAGCCAAGAGCGGGGGGGCCAAGAGACCCAGTACTTC
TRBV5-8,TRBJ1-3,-,CASSLGTTFGNTIYF,TGTGCCAGCAGCTTGGGGACTACCTTCGGAAACACCATATATTTT
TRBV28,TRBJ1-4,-,CASSSPGSDEKLFF,TGTGCCAGCAGTTCTCCAGGGTCCGACGAAAAACTGTTTTTT
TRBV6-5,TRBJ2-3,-,CASRSADTQYF,TGTGCCAGCAGGTCCGCAGATACGCAGTATTTT
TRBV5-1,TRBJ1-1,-,CASSLDRYTEAFF,TGCGCCAGCAGCTTAGACAGGTACACTGAAGCTTTCTTT
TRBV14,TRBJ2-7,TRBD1,CASSQGPGTASYEQYF,TGTGCCAGCAGCCAAGGCCCAGGGACAGCGTCCTACGAGCAGTACTTC
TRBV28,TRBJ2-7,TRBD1,CASGTGGGWQYF,TGTGCCAGCGGGACAGGGGGCGGCTGGCAGTACTTC
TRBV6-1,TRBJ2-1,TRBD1,CASSTRDSDNEQFF,TGTGCCAGCAGCACCCGGGACAGTGACAATGAGCAGTTCTTC
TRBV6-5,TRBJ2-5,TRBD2,CASSYSVAGALETQYF,TGTGCCAGCAGTTACTCGGTAGCGGGAGCTCTTGAGACCCAGTACTTC
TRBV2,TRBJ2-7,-,CASTGLARSEQYF,TGTGCCAGCACCGGGCTAGCGAGGTCCGAGCAGTACTTC
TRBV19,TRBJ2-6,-,CASSLFSGANVLTF,TGTGCCAGTAGCCTTTTCTCTGGGGCCAACGTCCTGACTTTC
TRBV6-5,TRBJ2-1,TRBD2,CASSRTSGYNEQFF,TGTGCCAGCAGTCGGACTAGCGGGTACAATGAGCAGTTCTTC
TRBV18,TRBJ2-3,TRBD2,CASSLKEGLAADTQYF,TGTGCCAGCTCACTCAAGGAGGGACTAGCGGCAGATACGCAGTATTTT
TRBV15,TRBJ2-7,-,CATSRESGQPTSYEQYF,TGTGCCACCAGCAGAGAGTCGGGACAACCGACCTCCTACGAGCAGTACTTC
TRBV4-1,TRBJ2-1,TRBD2,CASSQGLAGVGEQFF,TGCGCCAGCAGCCAGGGTCTAGCGGGAGTGGGTGAGCAGTTCTTC
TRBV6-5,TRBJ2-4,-,CASKETVLAKNIQYF,TGTGCCAGCAAGGAGACAGTACTAGCCAAAAACATTCAGTACTTC
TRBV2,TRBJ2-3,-,CASSAQGLDTQYF,TGTGCCAGCAGTGCGCAGGGGTTAGATACGCAGTATTTT
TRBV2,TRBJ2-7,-,CASSDAGLYEQYF,TGTGCCAGCAGTGACGCGGGGCTCTACGAGCAGTACTTC
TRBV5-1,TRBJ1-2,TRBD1,CASSNQGAAYGYTF,TGCGCCAGCAGCAATCAGGGGGCTGCGTATGGCTACACCTTC
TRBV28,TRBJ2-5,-,CASSLSDRLRETQYF,TGTGCCAGCAGTTTATCCGACAGGCTGAGGGAGACCCAGTACTTC
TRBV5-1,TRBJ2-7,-,CASSAPGEQYF,TGCGCCAGCAGCGCCCCCGGGGAGCAGTACTTC
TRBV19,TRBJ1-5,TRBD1,CASSTQGAGSNQPQHF,TGTGCCAGTAGTACACAGGGGGCGGGAAGCAATCAGCCCCAGCATTTT
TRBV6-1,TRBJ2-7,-,CASSENRVEQYF,TGTGCCAGCAGTGAAAATCGGGTCGAGCAGTACTTC
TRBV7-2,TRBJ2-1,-,CASSLVLGLNNEQFF,TGTGCCAGCAGCTTAGTTCTTGGACTAAATAATGAGCAGTTCTTC
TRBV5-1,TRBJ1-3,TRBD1,CASSLYDRVGNTIYF,TGCGCCAGCAGCTTGTACGACAGGGTAGGAAACACCATATATTTT
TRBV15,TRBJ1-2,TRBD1,CATSEYSGTDYTF,TGTGCCACCAGCGAATATTCCGGGACAGACTACACCTTC
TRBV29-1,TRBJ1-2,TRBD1,CSVEEDRGPYGYTF,TGCAGCGTTGAGGAGGACAGGGGTCCCTATGGCTACACCTTC
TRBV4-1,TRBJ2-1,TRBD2,CASKVAGGLHNEQFF,TGCGCCAGCAAAGTAGCGGGAGGGCTCCACAATGAGCAGTTCTTC
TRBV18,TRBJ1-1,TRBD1,CASAARPGQTNTEAFF,TGTGCCAGCGCAGCCCGACCGGGACAGACGAACACTGAAGCTTTCTTT
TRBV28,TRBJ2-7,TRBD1,CASSLLGTGRTYEQYF,TGTGCCAGCAGTTTATTAGGGACAGGCCGAACCTACGAGCAGTACTTC
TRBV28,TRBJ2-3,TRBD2,CASFQRLAGGGTDTQYF,TGTGCCAGCTTTCAGCGTCTAGCGGGAGGGGGGACAGATACGCAGTATTTT